Following are 4 T cell receptor beta chains from one sample sequenced in a study of long-term antiretroviral therapy in people with HIV. With survey level as its setting, the immunoSEQ assay was v3.0. TCRdb keeps only in-frame clones here, not all; method: immunoSEQ multiplex PCR. The sample yields around 9,500 clones, around 77% seen once. This sample comprised unsorted PBMCs, obtained 0.4 years before starting antiretroviral therapy. The receptors come from a young man with HIV.

This sequence joins TRBV10-3 and TRBJ1-1, with D possibly being TRBD1 (5 bases). The CDR3 sequence is 14 residues long. CDR1 is ENHRY, CDR2 SYGVKD, per germline. V was clipped by 4 bases and J by 1 base, with 10 bases between them. This chain's CDR3 is CAISAGAENTEAFF. As DNA, the CDR3 is TGTGCCATCAGTGCCGGGGCTGAGAACACTGAAGCTTTCTTT.

This sequence joins TRBV25-1 and TRBJ1-3; 9 positions match TRBD1. Germline values: CDR1 MGHDK, CDR2 SYGVNS. The length of the CDR3 is 16 residues. After removal of 2 bases from V and 4 bases from J, the junction contained 6 bases not matched to a gene. This CDR3 reads CASSEGQGYGGNTIYF. CDR3 nucleotide sequence: TGTGCCAGCAGTGAAGGACAGGGGTATGGAGGAAACACCATATATTTT.

The genes are TRBV7-9 and TRBJ1-2, with D maybe TRBD1 (5 bases). Germline CDR1 is SEHNR and CDR2 is FQNEAQ (reference sequence). V was pared by 5 bases and J by 6 bases, with 19 bases between. CDR3 length: 15 residues. CDR3 region: CASSPPSRDLDGYTF. For the CDR3, the DNA is TGTGCCAGCAGCCCTCCATCCAGGGATTTGGATGGCTACACCTTC.

This rearrangement joins TRBV28 to TRBJ2-1, with unresolved D. The germline V gene encodes CDR1 MDHEN and CDR2 SYDVKM. V lost 3 bases and J lost 12, with 12 bases in between. The CDR3 has 12 amino acids. CDR3 DNA: TGTGCCAGCAGTTTTCTTACGGTTAGGCAGTTCTTC. Translation gives CASSFLTVRQFF.